The rows below give T cell receptor beta chains drawn from one sample of a study of shared T cell receptors in the human thymus. This table comes from immunoSEQ multiplex PCR, and its TCRdb copy is limited to in-frame clones, with some not included. The table lists 720,000 or so clones, 70% to 90% of them singletons. In addition, the sample was reused for a study of human thymus T cells.

The sequencing input was thymocytes. All receptors derive from a girl under three years old with a congenital heart defect. Each CDR3 is given with its conserved first and last residue. Fields, in order: CDR3 protein, CDR3 DNA, D gene, J gene, V gene, clone size. A D gene is named only where the DNA matches it firmly. Size is omitted from some rows. Given values are once, few, many or a class for expanded clones.

CDR3aa: CATSRPRVGPGYGYTF; CDR3nt: TGTGCCACCAGCAGACCCCGTGTTGGTCCGGGGTATGGCTACACCTTC; d_gene: NA; j_gene: TRBJ1-2; v_gene: TRBV15; abundance: NA
CDR3aa: CASSLGTGAVDGYTF; CDR3nt: TGTGCCAGCAGTTTAGGGACAGGGGCAGTGGACGGCTACACCTTC; d_gene: TRBD1; j_gene: TRBJ1-2; v_gene: TRBV27; abundance: NA
CDR3aa: CATSIQGNGEAFF; CDR3nt: TGTGCCACCAGCATACAGGGGAACGGTGAAGCTTTCTTT; d_gene: TRBD1; j_gene: TRBJ1-1; v_gene: TRBV15; abundance: NA
CDR3aa: CASSLAGSGGWDEQFF; CDR3nt: TGTGCCAGCAGCTTAGCCGGTAGCGGGGGTTGGGATGAGCAGTTCTTC; d_gene: TRBD2; j_gene: TRBJ2-1; v_gene: TRBV7-2; abundance: NA
CDR3aa: CASSPNPGTALNEKLFF; CDR3nt: TGTGCCAGCAGTCCCAACCCGGGGACAGCTCTTAATGAAAAACTGTTTTTT; d_gene: TRBD1; j_gene: TRBJ1-4; v_gene: TRBV27; abundance: NA
CDR3aa: CASSQDGKLAVLRAFF; CDR3nt: TGTGCCAGCAGCCAAGATGGCAAACTAGCGGTATTACGGGCGTTCTTC; d_gene: TRBD2; j_gene: TRBJ2-1; v_gene: TRBV14; abundance: NA
CDR3aa: CASSLQVSLEQYF; CDR3nt: TGTGCCAGCAGCTTACAGGTTTCGTTAGAGCAGTACTTC; d_gene: NA; j_gene: TRBJ2-7; v_gene: TRBV5-6; abundance: NA
CDR3aa: CASSLLAGASTEAFF; CDR3nt: TGTGCCAGCAGCTTATTGGCGGGGGCAAGCACTGAAGCTTTCTTT; d_gene: NA; j_gene: TRBJ1-1; v_gene: TRBV7-2; abundance: NA
CDR3aa: CATSREHGRRGTNYGYTF; CDR3nt: TGTGCCACCAGCAGAGAGCATGGCAGGAGAGGGACTAACTATGGCTACACCTTC; d_gene: NA; j_gene: TRBJ1-2; v_gene: TRBV15; abundance: NA
CDR3aa: CASRRTLAGMETQYF; CDR3nt: TGTGCCAGCAGACGCACCCTAGCGGGGATGGAGACCCAGTACTTC; d_gene: TRBD2; j_gene: TRBJ2-5; v_gene: TRBV28; abundance: NA
CDR3aa: CAREGGETQYF; CDR3nt: TGTGCCAGGGAGGGCGGGGAGACCCAGTACTTC; d_gene: NA; j_gene: TRBJ2-5; v_gene: TRBV6-1; abundance: NA
CDR3aa: CASSEALKKSSYNSPLHF; CDR3nt: TGTGCCAGCAGTGAAGCGCTTAAGAAGAGCTCCTATAATTCCCCCCTCCACTTT; d_gene: NA; j_gene: TRBJ1-6; v_gene: TRBV2; abundance: NA
CDR3aa: CASNWGNTDTQYF; CDR3nt: TGTGCCAGCAACTGGGGCAACACAGATACGCAGTATTTT; d_gene: NA; j_gene: TRBJ2-3; v_gene: TRBV14; abundance: NA
CDR3aa: CASSLSSGGITDTQYF; CDR3nt: TGTGCCAGCAGTTTATCGAGCGGGGGTATCACAGATACGCAGTATTTT; d_gene: TRBD2; j_gene: TRBJ2-3; v_gene: TRBV27; abundance: NA
CDR3aa: CASSRGRVGGNQPQHF; CDR3nt: TGTGCCAGCAGCCGGGGGAGGGTGGGAGGCAATCAGCCCCAGCATTTT; d_gene: NA; j_gene: TRBJ1-5; v_gene: TRBV7-8; abundance: NA
CDR3aa: CASSPARSADTQYF; CDR3nt: TGTGCCAGCAGTCCCGCGAGATCTGCTGATACGCAGTATTTT; d_gene: NA; j_gene: TRBJ2-3; v_gene: TRBV6-4; abundance: once
CDR3aa: CASSWGLAGGSSTDTQYF; CDR3nt: TGTGCCAGCAGCTGGGGACTAGCGGGGGGTTCTAGCACAGATACGCAGTATTTT; d_gene: TRBD2; j_gene: TRBJ2-3; v_gene: TRBV7-6; abundance: NA
CDR3aa: CASSAARGQEASYEQYF; CDR3nt: TGTGCCAGCAGTGCCGCCCGCGGACAGGAAGCCTCCTACGAGCAGTACTTC; d_gene: TRBD1; j_gene: TRBJ2-7; v_gene: TRBV6-1; abundance: once
CDR3aa: CASSQDRGTEAFF; CDR3nt: TGCGCCAGCAGCCAAGATCGGGGCACTGAAGCTTTCTTT; d_gene: NA; j_gene: TRBJ1-1; v_gene: TRBV4-3; abundance: NA
CDR3aa: CASIDGDSPYEQYF; CDR3nt: TGTGCCTCAATCGACGGGGACAGCCCCTACGAGCAGTACTTC; d_gene: TRBD1; j_gene: TRBJ2-7; v_gene: TRBV6-6; abundance: NA
CDR3aa: CASSQDGQGVDTQYF; CDR3nt: TGCGCCAGCAGCCAAGATGGTCAGGGGGTAGATACGCAGTATTTT; d_gene: TRBD1; j_gene: TRBJ2-3; v_gene: TRBV4-1; abundance: NA
CDR3aa: CASSLGLSAGELFF; CDR3nt: TGTGCCAGCAGCTTAGGTTTGAGCGCCGGGGAGCTGTTTTTT; d_gene: NA; j_gene: TRBJ2-2; v_gene: TRBV7-2; abundance: NA
CDR3aa: CASSFGGSSGVEKLFF; CDR3nt: TGCGCCAGCAGCTTCGGCGGATCCTCAGGGGTTGAAAAACTGTTTTTT; d_gene: NA; j_gene: TRBJ1-4; v_gene: TRBV5-1; abundance: NA
CDR3aa: CAQQGAAYGYTF; CDR3nt: TGTGCACAACAGGGGGCGGCATATGGCTACACCTTC; d_gene: TRBD1; j_gene: TRBJ1-2; v_gene: TRBV30; abundance: NA
CDR3aa: CASSPERLFYGYTF; CDR3nt: TGTGCCAGCTCACCGGAGAGGTTATTCTATGGCTACACCTTC; d_gene: NA; j_gene: TRBJ1-2; v_gene: TRBV18; abundance: NA
CDR3aa: CASSQEPSEQVPSGNTIYF; CDR3nt: TGCGCCAGCAGCCAAGAACCCAGTGAGCAGGTGCCCTCTGGAAACACCATATATTTT; d_gene: NA; j_gene: TRBJ1-3; v_gene: TRBV4-3; abundance: NA
CDR3aa: CASSSGGSQGTEAFF; CDR3nt: TGTGCCAGCAGCTCCGGGGGGTCCCAAGGGACTGAAGCTTTCTTT; d_gene: NA; j_gene: TRBJ1-1; v_gene: TRBV11-2; abundance: NA
CDR3aa: CASSKGLAHEQFF; CDR3nt: TGTGCCAGCAGTAAGGGACTAGCCCATGAGCAGTTCTTC; d_gene: TRBD2; j_gene: TRBJ2-1; v_gene: TRBV6-5; abundance: NA
CDR3aa: CASSLGQGLNSGYTF; CDR3nt: TGTGCCAGCAGCTTGGGACAGGGTCTTAACTCTGGCTACACCTTC; d_gene: TRBD1; j_gene: TRBJ1-2; v_gene: TRBV5-4; abundance: NA
CDR3aa: CASSRTRGETQYF; CDR3nt: TGCGCCAGCAGCAGGACTAGGGGAGAGACCCAGTACTTC; d_gene: TRBD2; j_gene: TRBJ2-5; v_gene: TRBV10-1; abundance: once
CDR3aa: CASSYSGQGSNAGYTF; CDR3nt: TGTGCCAGCAGTTACTCAGGACAGGGATCGAATGCTGGCTACACCTTC; d_gene: TRBD1; j_gene: TRBJ1-2; v_gene: TRBV6-5; abundance: NA
CDR3aa: CASSQDNESYEAFF; CDR3nt: TGCGCCAGCAGCCAAGATAACGAGAGCTATGAAGCTTTCTTT; d_gene: NA; j_gene: TRBJ1-1; v_gene: TRBV4-1; abundance: NA
CDR3aa: CAISVEGTGGNTIYF; CDR3nt: TGTGCCATCAGTGTGGAGGGGACCGGAGGAAACACCATATATTTT; d_gene: NA; j_gene: TRBJ1-3; v_gene: TRBV10-3; abundance: NA
CDR3aa: CASRRDRRSSYEQYF; CDR3nt: TGTGCCAGCAGAAGAGACAGGCGTAGCTCCTACGAGCAGTACTTC; d_gene: NA; j_gene: TRBJ2-7; v_gene: TRBV6-1; abundance: NA
CDR3aa: CASSPAGTGRGNTIYF; CDR3nt: TGTGCCAGCAGCCCAGCCGGGACAGGTCGGGGAAACACCATATATTTT; d_gene: TRBD1; j_gene: TRBJ1-3; v_gene: TRBV14; abundance: NA
CDR3aa: CASNQDRGTPGEKLFF; CDR3nt: TGCGCCAGCAACCAAGACAGGGGGACGCCCGGGGAAAAACTGTTTTTT; d_gene: TRBD1; j_gene: TRBJ1-4; v_gene: TRBV4-3; abundance: once
CDR3aa: CASSLARGSTNEKLFF; CDR3nt: TGTGCCAGCAGCTTAGCTAGGGGTAGCACTAATGAAAAACTGTTTTTT; d_gene: NA; j_gene: TRBJ1-4; v_gene: TRBV7-8; abundance: NA